A single sample is the source of the 11 T cell receptor beta chains below, sequenced in a study of control samples from healthy donors and cancer patients. Profiled with immunoSEQ multiplex PCR; TCRdb holds only in-frame clones, not every one. The table includes around 140,000 clones, roughly 86% detected once. The sequencing input was PBMCs. The receptor set was obtained from a man aged 45 to 65 with head and neck cancer.

V usage is TRBV19 and J usage is TRBJ1-5; TRBD1 aligns across 9 bases. The length of the CDR3 is 15 residues. The trim removed 6 bases at V and 3 bases at J, leaving 6 bases unmatched. CDR1 LNHDA and CDR2 SQIVND come from the germline V gene (reference sequence). Here the CDR3 DNA reads TGTGCCAGTAGCATGGACAGGGGAATCAATCAGCCCCAGCATTTT. It encodes CASSMDRGINQPQHF.

The chain links TRBV6-5 to TRBJ1-3; the D gene is possibly TRBD1 (5 bases). V was shortened by 10 bases and J by 3 bases, with 16 bases between the two germline ends. From germline, CDR1 is MNHEY and CDR2 SVGAGI. The CDR3 is 14 residues long. The DNA for the CDR3 is TGTGCCACCTACGGGGGTCGGTATGGAAACACCATATATTTT. It is translated as CATYGGRYGNTIYF.

The chain is built from TRBV5-1 and TRBJ2-7; D is unresolved. Germline V gives CDR1 SGHRS, CDR2 YFSETQ. The CDR3 is 13 residues long. Trimming removed 2 bases at V and 1 base at J, with 7 bases between. DNA for the CDR3: TGCGCCAGCAGCTTTATGGTTTCCTACGAGCAGTACTTC. It encodes CASSFMVSYEQYF.

V gene TRBV2 combines with J gene TRBJ1-3; 7 bases fit TRBD1. V was pared by 7 bases and J by 0 bases, with 6 bases of the junction left unmatched. Germline lookup yields CDR1 SNHLY and CDR2 FYNNEI. The CDR3 has 15 residues. Here the CDR3 DNA reads TGTGCCAGCACTCGCCGGACAGGCTCTGGAAACACCATATATTTT. This gives the protein CASTRRTGSGNTIYF.

The chain combines TRBV9 with TRBJ2-1; a weak D match, TRBD1 (7 bases). Trimming took 0 bases from V and 6 from J, leaving 19 bases between them. Germline assignment: CDR1 SGDLS and CDR2 YYNGEE. The CDR3 extends over 17 amino acids. CDR3 nucleotides: TGTGCCAGCAGCGTAGAAGGGGGGACAGCCGGACTCAATGAGCAGTTCTTC. As protein: CASSVEGGTAGLNEQFF.

The CDR3 spells CAILVGGSGNTIYF. The CDR3 nucleotides read TGCGCCATACTAGTTGGGGGCTCTGGAAACACCATATATTTT. This chain uses TRBV23-1 with TRBJ1-3, with D perhaps matching TRBD1 (5 bases). TRBV23-1 is designated an ORF whose function remains uncertain. The V end lost 10 bases, the J end lost 0 bases, and 13 bases lay between the germline ends. The CDR3 has 14 amino acids.

V gene TRBV28 combines with J gene TRBJ1-2; D not certain. The V end lost 3 bases, the J end lost 5 bases, and 4 bases lay between the germline ends. Germline-derived CDR1 and CDR2 are MDHEN and SYDVKM. CDR3 length: 11 amino acids. CDR3 in DNA: TGTGCCAGCAGTTTCTTGTATGGCTACACCTTC. This translates into CASSFLYGYTF.

The chain links TRBV25-1 to TRBJ2-7; TRBD2 aligns across 7 bases. J gave up 4 bases and V 4 bases, and 7 bases lay outside the gene matches. Germline V gives CDR1 MGHDK, CDR2 SYGVNS. CDR3 size: 14 residues. The CDR3 is CASSAAGRAYEQYF. CDR3 nucleotide sequence: TGTGCCAGCAGTGCAGCGGGGAGAGCGTACGAGCAGTACTTC.

This clone appeared a single time. CDR3 residues: CASSAGTGSYEQYF. The CDR3 bases are TGTGCCAGCAGTGCCGGGACAGGGTCCTACGAGCAGTACTTC. V usage is TRBV2 and J usage is TRBJ2-7; 9 nucleotides match TRBD1. Germline V gives CDR1 SNHLY, CDR2 FYNNEI. With 4 bases clipped from V and 1 base from J, the junction kept 2 bases outside the gene matches. The CDR3 consists of 14 residues. Looking up the rest from reference TRBV2 and TRBJ2-7 gives the full variable domain: EPEVTQTPSHQVTQMGQEVILRCVPISNHLYFYWYRQILGQKVEFLVSFYNNEISEKSEIFDDQFSVERPDGSNFTLKIRSTKLEDSAMYFCASSAGTGSYEQYFGPGTRLTVT.

The chain joins TRBV5-1 to TRBJ1-5; no clear D. The CDR3 contains 13 residues. The V end lost 2 bases, the J end lost 0 bases, and 3 bases lay between the germline ends. Per the germline V gene, CDR1 is SGHRS and CDR2 is YFSETQ. The CDR3 DNA reads TGCGCCAGCAGCTTCAGTAGCAATCAGCCCCAGCATTTT. It translates to CASSFSSNQPQHF.

Here the CDR3 DNA reads TGCGCCAGCAGCGATCCTACAGGGGGCGTAACTGAAGCTTTCTTT. Protein product: CASSDPTGGVTEAFF. The chain links TRBV5-1 to TRBJ1-1; 9 nucleotides align to TRBD1. From germline, CDR1 is SGHRS and CDR2 YFSETQ. V shed 4 bases, J shed 5 bases, and the junction held 9 bases outside the gene matches. The CDR3 runs to 15 residues.